These 8 T cell receptor beta chains were all obtained from the same sample, sequenced in a study of blood T cell repertoires in COVID-19. Repertoires were generated with immunoSEQ multiplex PCR, while TCRdb's copy carries only in-frame clones and drops some. The table has 450,000 to 500,000 clones, more than 85% seen once. The material sequenced was PBMCs or T cells enriched from blood (not recorded which). Receptors originate from a woman aged 55-70 years who had recovered from COVID-19.

The rearrangement joins TRBV7-9 to TRBJ2-3; the match to TRBD2 covers 10 bases. Losses at the gene ends were 1 base for V and 3 bases for J; bases not matched to a gene: 7. From germline, CDR1 is SEHNR and CDR2 FQNEAQ (reference sequence). CDR3 length equals 17 residues. The CDR3 region has the DNA TGTGCCAGCAGCTTAGGGAGAGCGGGGGGGCGAACAGATACGCAGTATTTT. This gives the protein CASSLGRAGGRTDTQYF.

This chain links TRBV6-5 with TRBJ2-1; 7 bases match TRBD1. The J segment lost 2 bases and the V segment lost 4 bases, leaving 5 bases of the junction unmatched. The CDR3 is 15 residues long. Germline lookup yields CDR1 MNHEY and CDR2 SVGAGI. CDR3 region: CASSLTGSPYNEQFF. The DNA for the CDR3 is TGTGCCAGCAGTTTGACAGGGAGTCCCTACAATGAGCAGTTCTTC.

For the CDR3, the DNA is TGTGCCACCAGTGATGCTGACAGATCCTACGAGCAGTACTTC. Translating gives CATSDADRSYEQYF. The gene calls are TRBV24-1 and TRBJ2-7; D is perhaps TRBD1 (5 bases). V shed 3 bases and J shed 1 base, with 9 bases lying between them. CDR1 is KGHDR, CDR2 SFDVKD, per germline. The CDR3 totals 14 residues.

The sample holds one count of this clone. The sample contains more than one DNA sequence encoding this CDR3. This chain links TRBV5-8 with TRBJ1-2; D ambiguous. Germline loops: CDR1 SGHTS, CDR2 YDEGEE. Trimming left V 0 bases short and J 2 bases short, with 5 bases between. This CDR3 comprises 13 residues. The CDR3 DNA follows: TGTGCCAGCAGCTTGGGGCAGAACTATGGCTACACCTTC. It encodes CASSLGQNYGYTF.

The chain combines TRBV4-1 with TRBJ2-1, with D unresolved. From germline, CDR1 is MGHRA and CDR2 YSYEKL. V was shortened by 1 base and J by 10 bases, with 5 bases between the two germline ends. CDR3 size: 11 residues. In DNA form, the CDR3 reads TGCGCCAGCAGCCAAGGCAGAGAGCAGTTCTTC. Encoded protein: CASSQGREQFF.

The genes are TRBV5-4 and TRBJ1-1, with 9 bases lining up with TRBD1. Germline trimming cut 2 bases from V and 6 bases from J; bases unmatched to any gene: 8. Germline lookup yields CDR1 SGHNT and CDR2 YYREEE (reference sequence). This CDR3 is built from 15 residues. Here the CDR3 reads CASSLTDRGKSEAFF. DNA for the CDR3: TGTGCCAGCAGCTTAACGGACAGGGGAAAGTCTGAAGCTTTCTTT.

V is TRBV10-1 and J is TRBJ2-1; 9 bases line up with TRBD1. The CDR3 has 13 residues. Germline CDR1 and CDR2: WNHNN and SYGVQD (reference sequence). The trim removed 3 bases at V and 9 bases at J, leaving 3 bases unmatched. The DNA for the CDR3 is TGCGCCAGCAGTGAACAGGGGGCAACTGAGCAGTTCTTC. Its protein is CASSEQGATEQFF.

This clone has a single count. V and J are TRBV9 and TRBJ1-1; 8 nucleotides agree with TRBD1. The CDR3 contains 14 residues. J was trimmed by 6 bases and V by 0 bases; bases with no gene match: 4. Germline values: CDR1 SGDLS, CDR2 YYNGEE. CDR3 DNA: TGTGCCAGCAGCGTAGAGGGACAGGTATCTGAAGCTTTCTTT. Translated, it gives CASSVEGQVSEAFF.